This entry features one TCR beta chain sequence. No antigen is known for it. The record originates from a study of blood T cells in healthy people across ages. General study findings and limits: Relative to aged donors, long-lived donors carried more naive CD4+ cells and displayed higher diversity.

Each sample yielded at least 6 million isolated PBMCs. CDR1 is DFQATT and CDR2 is SNEGSKA in the germline V gene (reference sequence). V lost 6 bases to trimming and J lost 7 bases, with 18 bases between them. The CDR3 has 14 residues. A sample-barcoded 5' primer and a J-beta primer mix were used in a second PCR of roughly 7 to 11 cycles. Each cDNA molecule, via a template-switch adaptor with 12 random nucleotides, was tagged. MiXCR, applied by TCRdb to the 5' RACE reads, yields one record per CDR3 protein. Of 700,000 or so distinct CDR3 sequences listed, about 20% are singletons. This TCR came from a man aged 65 to 85 in good health. Sequenced material: blood. The rearrangement uses TRBV20-1 and TRBJ2-2; the D gene is possibly TRBD2 (6 bases). DNA for the CDR3: TGCAGTGCCCCCTCCGTTGTCGGGGGCGGGGAGCTGTTTTTT. It codes for CSAPSVVGGGELFF.